The 18 T cell receptor beta chains listed next were all sequenced from one sample in a study of cytotoxic CD8 clonotypes in ibrutinib-treated CLL. The data were produced by immunoSEQ multiplex PCR, yet TCRdb's version contains in-frame clones alone and is incomplete. Among 45,000 to 50,000 clones listed, approximately 53% were seen once. Here the sequenced sample was PBMCs, taken after 12 months of ibrutinib treatment. These receptor sequences come from a human donor with chronic lymphocytic leukemia.

The chain has TRBV5-4 and TRBJ1-5; D is unclear. The CDR3 totals 14 residues. Germline values: CDR1 SGHNT, CDR2 YYREEE (reference sequence). V lost 1 base and J lost 4, with 9 bases in between. The CDR3 loop is CASSLNGGNQPQHF. The CDR3 DNA reads as TGTGCCAGCAGCTTGAACGGAGGGAATCAGCCCCAGCATTTT.

The chain is built from TRBV7-2 and TRBJ2-1, with TRBD2 matching 9 bases. This CDR3 spans 18 amino acids. J was trimmed by 5 bases and V by 5 bases; bases with no gene match: 16. CDR1 and CDR2 from the germline V gene are SGHTA and FQGNSA. CDR3 bases: TGTGCCAGCAGCCATCCGAGGTGGCGGGAGGGCCCCAACAATGAGCAGTTCTTC. Residues: CASSHPRWREGPNNEQFF.

V is TRBV2 and J is TRBJ2-4; D not resolved. Trimming stripped 4 bases from V and 0 bases from J, with 4 bases between. The germline V gene has CDR1 SNHLY and CDR2 FYNNEI. The CDR3 length is 13 residues. The CDR3 coding sequence is TGTGCCAGCAGTGGGACAGCCAAAAACATTCAGTACTTC. Translating gives CASSGTAKNIQYF.

This rearrangement joins TRBV5-1 to TRBJ1-2; D is uncertain. From germline, CDR1 is SGHRS and CDR2 YFSETQ. CDR3 length: 11 residues. Trimming cost V 4 bases and J 10 bases, with 11 bases left between them. In nucleotides, the CDR3 is TGCGCCAGCAGCACCGGACCAATCTACACCTTC. Translating it yields CASSTGPIYTF. Complete variable domain (other parts from reference TRBV5-1 and TRBJ1-2): KAGVTQTPRYLIKTRGQQVTLSCSPISGHRSVSWYQQTPGQGLQFLFEYFSETQRNKGNFPGRFSGRQFSNSRSEMNVSTLELGDSALYLCASSTGPIYTFGSGTRLTVV.

This sequence joins TRBV2 and TRBJ1-2, with unresolved D. This CDR3 is built from 11 residues. The V and J ends lost 8 bases and 8 bases respectively, with 12 bases between them. Looked up from germline, CDR1 is SNHLY and CDR2 is FYNNEI. The CDR3 nucleotides read TGTGCCAGCCGTGGAGCGGAGGGCTACACCTTC. Its protein product is CASRGAEGYTF.

The rearrangement joins TRBV6-1 to TRBJ2-5, with 8 nucleotides matching TRBD1. V was clipped by 6 bases and J by 2 bases; unmatched bases: 8. Germline V CDR1 and CDR2: MNHNS, SASEGT. This CDR3 has 15 residues. This chain's CDR3 is CASRLDRVRQETQYF. Written as DNA, the CDR3 is TGTGCCAGCAGATTGGACAGGGTCAGGCAAGAGACCCAGTACTTC.

At least ten counts were recorded for this clone. The rearrangement uses TRBV11-3 and TRBJ2-1, with a tentative D call TRBD1 (6 bases). Between the trimmed V and J ends, which lost 5 bases and 7 bases, there was a span of 21 bases. CDR1 SGHNT and CDR2 YENEEA come from the germline V gene. CDR3 length: 16 amino acids. The CDR3, as DNA: TGTGCCAGCAGCCAAGATACACAGTCTCAGGGGAATGAGCAGTTCTTC. This encodes CASSQDTQSQGNEQFF. The full variable domain, rest sourced from reference TRBV11-3 and TRBJ2-1, is EAGVVQSPRYKIIEKKQPVAFWCNPISGHNTLYWYLQNLGQGPELLIRYENEEAVDDSQLPKDRFSAERLKGVDSTLKIQPAELGDSAVYLCASSQDTQSQGNEQFFGPGTRLTVL.

The CDR3 region is CASSLGQGVFEKLFF. CDR3 nucleotide sequence: TGCGCCAGCAGCTTGGGACAGGGAGTTTTTGAAAAACTGTTTTTT. The chain uses TRBV5-1 and TRBJ1-4; 7 nucleotides match TRBD1. Germline V gene lookup returns CDR1 SGHRS and CDR2 YFSETQ. This CDR3 region has 15 residues. The J segment lost 7 bases and the V segment lost 0 bases, leaving 6 bases of the junction unmatched.

The J gene is TRBJ2-7, the V gene TRBV2; D is unresolved. Between the trimmed V and J ends, which lost 5 bases and 1 base, there was a span of 9 bases. The CDR3 is 13 residues long. Germline V lookup: CDR1 SNHLY, CDR2 FYNNEI. The CDR3 loop is CASSRQPSYEQYF. The CDR3 coding sequence is TGTGCCAGCAGTCGTCAGCCATCCTACGAGCAGTACTTC.

V and J are TRBV15 and TRBJ1-4; D might be TRBD1 (6 bases). From germline, CDR1 is LNHNV and CDR2 YYDKDF (reference sequence). The V end lost 5 bases, the J end lost 8 bases, and 15 bases lay between the germline ends. The CDR3 is 14 residues long. The CDR3 region has the DNA TGTGCCACCAGCCTCCGGGGGGCAGGGGAAAAACTGTTTTTT. Amino acid sequence: CATSLRGAGEKLFF.

The chain is built from TRBV6-6 and TRBJ2-7; 8 bases match TRBD1. This CDR3 region has 14 residues. Per the germline V gene, CDR1 is MNHNY and CDR2 is SVGAGI (reference sequence). The J segment lost 0 bases and the V segment lost 5 bases, leaving 3 bases of the junction unmatched. Here the CDR3 reads CASSRTGISYEQYF. The CDR3, as DNA: TGTGCCAGCAGTCGGACAGGGATCTCCTACGAGCAGTACTTC.

In DNA, the CDR3 is TGTGCCAGCAGTCAAGGTGGGTTTACCACCGAGCAGTACTTC. Protein: CASSQGGFTTEQYF. The V and J genes are TRBV27 and TRBJ2-7; unclear D gene. Germline-derived CDR1 and CDR2 are MNHEY and SMNVEV (reference sequence). V was shortened by 5 bases and J by 6 bases, with 17 bases between the two germline ends. The CDR3 has 14 residues.

The chain joins TRBV6-4 to TRBJ1-1; tentative D call: TRBD1 (5 bases). Per germline, CDR1 MRHNA and CDR2 SNTAGT. The CDR3 is 13 amino acids. The ends were cut back, 2 bases at V and 7 bases at J, with 11 bases in the middle. CDR3 DNA: TGTGCCAGCAGTGACAGGGTAAGGGGTGAAGCTTTCTTT. Its translation is CASSDRVRGEAFF.

Only one count was recorded for this clone. V is TRBV10-3 and J is TRBJ2-2; D possibly corresponds to TRBD2 (6 bases). With 3 bases removed from V and 5 bases from J, the gap between germline ends came to 13 bases. This CDR3 comprises 15 residues. The V gene's germline CDR1 is ENHRY and CDR2 SYGVKD. CDR3 sequence (DNA): TGTGCCATCAGTGACCCGGGAGAAGGTACCGGGGAGCTGTTTTTT. It translates to CAISDPGEGTGELFF.

This clone was observed a few times. The genes are TRBV5-6 and TRBJ1-1; D is uncertain. With 0 bases removed from V and 8 bases from J, the gap between germline ends came to 11 bases. The length of the CDR3 is 13 residues. Per the germline V gene, CDR1 is SGHDT and CDR2 is YYEEEE. The CDR3 DNA reads as TGTGCCAGCAGCTTGGGGACCCTAAGCGAAGCTTTCTTT. It codes for CASSLGTLSEAFF.

Of note for this clone: At one end the junction does not follow the germline gene, possibly because of a read error. The chain is built from TRBV6-1 and TRBJ1-1, with D possibly TRBD1 on 5 matching bases. The CDR3 is 13 residues long. Germline V gene data show CDR1 as MNHNS and CDR2 as SASEGT. The CDR3 nucleotides are TGTGCCAGCAGCGGAGACCGGGACCGCCGAAATCTATTT. Encoded protein: CASSGDRDRRNLF.

This clone appeared a few times. The chain carries TRBV11-1 and TRBJ2-4; TRBD2 agrees at 14 bases. Germline V CDR1 and CDR2: SGHAT, FQDESV (reference sequence). Trimming took 5 bases from V and 1 from J; bases not matched to a gene: 10. The CDR3 length is 19 residues. This chain's CDR3 is CASSRDGTSGSLAKNIQYF. The DNA for the CDR3 is TGTGCCAGCAGCCGAGACGGGACTAGCGGGAGTCTCGCCAAAAACATTCAGTACTTC.

The chain couples TRBV9 to TRBJ2-2; 9 nucleotides agree with TRBD2. Per germline, CDR1 SGDLS and CDR2 YYNGEE. The CDR3 totals 15 residues. J gave up 5 bases and V 4 bases, and 6 bases lay outside the gene matches. The CDR3 spells CASSPSGTVTGELFF. DNA for the CDR3: TGTGCCAGCAGCCCTAGCGGGACCGTGACCGGGGAGCTGTTTTTT.